The entry that follows covers one T cell receptor beta chain sequence. Its target antigen remains unknown. No clone much larger than this one lies a single base away; base qualities are absent. V is shortened by 2 bases, J by 7 bases, and the region joining them spans 13 bases. From the germline V gene, CDR1 is SGHDT and CDR2 is YYEEEE. The CDR3 numbers 13 residues from cysteine through phenylalanine. Of all the DNA, just the CDR3 is kept, 39 bases in frame from base 1. The time point label, as the study defines it: cycle 2 day 1 (C2D1) of nivolumab. Relapse after autologous stem cell transplantation had occurred in all trial patients, and cohorts A, B and C were distinguished by prior brentuximab vedotin exposure. A total of over 55 patients with relapsed/refractory classical Hodgkin lymphoma made up the trial cohort, and each patient's best overall response was complete response, partial response or progressive disease. Trial patients were treated with single-agent nivolumab in the multi-cohort phase II CheckMate 205 trial. An independent review committee assessed best overall response by applying the 2007 International Working Group response criteria. Trial PBMCs were obtained immediately prior to nivolumab initiation (C1D1) and on therapy at cycle 2 day 1 and cycle 4 day 1. After peripheral blood was drawn into 8 mL Vacutainer Cell Preparation Tubes, PBMCs were isolated by centrifugation and then cryopreserved.

Genomic DNA was extracted with the Qiagen DNeasy kit from unsorted PBMCs and from negatively selected CD4+ and CD8+ fractions. Using primers that anneal to V and J segments, immunoSEQ multiplex PCR amplified the TCR beta CDR3 regions. A synthetic immune receptor repertoire was used to minimize amplification bias, and any residual bias was removed computationally once sequencing was done. Processing in the source paper ran as follows. Repertoire diversity was quantified as the Shannon entropy index using custom Python scripts. Unsorted, CD4+ and CD8+ repertoires were analyzed separately, except for combined analyses in which CD4+ and CD8+ sequences were merged in silico. A clone was considered expanded if an increase in frequency of at least 2-fold after treatment relative to C1D1 was found, and a pseudocount of 0.5 was applied to clones undetected at baseline. Singleton clones were defined as clones with 0 or 1 copy at C1D1, and non-singleton clones were defined as clones with 2 or more copies. Clones expanded in unsorted samples were labelled as CD4+, CD8+ or unknown by matching protein sequences in sorted samples from the same patient. Wilcoxon tests on paired samples were used to test changes in diversity from C1D1 to C4D1. Here the immuneACCESS table is served through TCRdb, limited to in-frame sequences with V and J called. Missing clones are a known gap in these copies; in checked studies unresolved V genes cover under half, and the rest lacks a known reason. The V and J calls and the clone size are those of that table, but D and trimming were determined from the DNA. This sample comprises 89,000 or so clones, approximately 91% of them detected only once. Around 2.4% of the sample belongs to the ten largest clones.

The data originate from a study of PD-1 blockade in classical Hodgkin lymphoma (dated by TCRdb to 2018 to 2021). Describing the broader study: Nivolumab dosing was 3 mg/kg intravenously every 2 weeks, continuing until either disease progression or unacceptable toxicity. To define a peripheral blood immune signature of response to PD-1 blockade in classical Hodgkin lymphoma, the study combined TCR beta sequencing with CyTOF.

On the study overall, not on this receptor specifically: Lower diversity was observed in patients in whom nivolumab was started less than 1 year after ASCT, and these patients were excluded from later analyses so that confounding by immune reconstitution would be avoided. Baseline TCR diversity was reported to be lower in newly diagnosed patients than in healthy donors, and even lower in relapsed/refractory patients. CD4+ but not CD8+ TCR diversity rose significantly by C4D1 (p=0.0027 vs p=0.16), most apparent in complete responders (p=0.02). Among trial patients, those achieving complete response had baseline diversity similar to that of newly diagnosed patients, while diversity was significantly lower in partial responders and progressors. The study was limited to a single clinical trial cohort, and causes of repertoire differences, possibly disease activity or prior therapy, remained undefined.

The chain is assembled from TRBV5-6 and TRBJ2-7; 6 matching bases give a weak D call of TRBD1. This clonotype originated in a human donor with classical Hodgkin lymphoma. The input for sequencing was peripheral blood mononuclear cells (PBMCs), taken before the second cycle of nivolumab. The DNA sequence reads TGTGCCAGCAGCTTCGGGACAACCGTTGAGCAGTACTTC. This encodes CASSFGTTVEQYF.